These 22 T cell receptor beta chains were all obtained from the same sample, sequenced in a study of regulatory T cells in long-lasting Graves disease. Time point specified: persistent/refractory GD, antithyroid drugs over 5 years with positive TRAb. There was RNA extracted from PBMCs, and the TCR library was made from it. For TCR beta, libraries came from iRepertoire HTBI primers and Arm-PCR of CDR3 regions. TCRdb redid the calling of the multiplex PCR reads with MiXCR, one entry per CDR3 protein. The sample records roughly 450,000 distinct CDR3 sequences, roughly 20% being singletons. Sequences were derived from peripheral blood mononuclear cells (PBMCs), sampled when the disease was refractory, from a patient treated with antithyroid drugs. These receptors were taken from a female donor with Graves disease.

This clonotype was found a few times. The genes are TRBV24-1 and TRBJ1-4; D is undetermined. The V end was cut by 4 bases, the J end by 3 bases, with 5 bases between. The CDR3 runs to 13 residues. The germline gives CDR1 KGHDR, CDR2 SFDVKD. The CDR3 loop reads CATSEGANEKLFF. The CDR3 DNA reads as TGTGCCACCAGTGAGGGAGCTAATGAAAAACTGTTTTTT.

The genes are TRBV19 and TRBJ1-1; perhaps TRBD1 as D (5 bases). Germline V gene lookup returns CDR1 LNHDA and CDR2 SQIVND (reference sequence). V was shortened by 7 bases and J by 5 bases, with 14 bases between the two germline ends. CDR3 length: 13 amino acids. CDR3 sequence (DNA): TGTGCCAGTAAGTGGGCAGGGAGAACTGAAGCTTTCTTT. Protein: CASKWAGRTEAFF.

This clonotype was detected many times. The chain uses TRBV29-1 and TRBJ1-5; D might be TRBD1 (6 bases). V lost 1 base to trimming and J lost 6 bases, with 10 bases between them. There are 13 residues in the CDR3. Germline CDR1 is SQVTM and CDR2 is ANQGSEA. CDR3 sequence (DNA): TGCAGCGTTGAAGTCGAACAGGGTCAGCCCCAGCATTTT. It codes for CSVEVEQGQPQHF.

This chain connects TRBV5-1 to TRBJ1-2, with 10 bases fitting TRBD1. The CDR3 length is 15 residues. Per germline, CDR1 SGHRS and CDR2 YFSETQ. J gave up 4 bases and V 4 bases, and 7 bases lay outside the gene matches. CDR3: CASSLSGTGVYGYTF. The CDR3 region has the DNA TGCGCCAGCAGCCTTTCCGGGACAGGGGTCTATGGCTACACCTTC.

This chain links TRBV30 with TRBJ2-5; D uncertain. From germline, CDR1 is GTSNPN and CDR2 SVGIG (reference sequence). The CDR3 runs to 14 residues. V was clipped by 2 bases and J by 2 bases, with 12 bases between them. CDR3 coding DNA: TGTGCCTGGAGTTTTGCCTCGAAACAAGAGACCCAGTACTTC. Translation gives CAWSFASKQETQYF.

The CDR3 region is CATSRTPQGAYYEQYF. The DNA for the CDR3 is TGTGCCACCAGCAGAACCCCACAGGGGGCCTATTACGAGCAGTACTTC. The V and J genes are TRBV15 and TRBJ2-7, with TRBD1 identical over 9 bases. CDR3 size: 16 residues. Germline CDR1 LNHNV, CDR2 YYDKDF (reference sequence). J gave up 4 bases and V 2 bases, and 9 bases lay outside the gene matches. The variable domain in full, completed from reference TRBV15 and TRBJ2-7, reads DAMVIQNPRYQVTQFGKPVTLSCSQTLNHNVMYWYQQKSSQAPKLLFHYYDKDFNNEADTPDNFQSRRPNTSFCFLDIRSPGLGDTAMYLCATSRTPQGAYYEQYFGPGTRLTVT.

The chain recombines TRBV4-1 with TRBJ2-3, with a tentative D call TRBD2 (5 bases). The J call could be wrong; TRBJ2-7 is a better fit for the DNA end. This CDR3 is built from 13 residues. Germline lookup yields CDR1 MGHRA and CDR2 YSYEKL. The CDR3 reads CASSHPTGERQYF. In DNA, the CDR3 is TGCGCCAGCAGCCATCCTACTGGGGAGAGGCAGTACTTC.

The gene calls are TRBV12-3 or TRBV12-4 and TRBJ2-1; 10 positions agree with TRBD2. The assigned J gene may be wrong: the sequence end matches TRBJ2-3 better. The CDR3 extends over 14 amino acids. The CDR3 bases are TGTGCCAGCCTCGAAGCGGGAGGGCCAGGTACGCAGTATTTT. Amino acid sequence: CASLEAGGPGTQYF.

The sample holds many counts of this clonotype. V and J are TRBV28 and TRBJ2-1; 12 bases line up with TRBD2. This CDR3 is 21 amino acids long. Germline CDR1 and CDR2: MDHEN and SYDVKM. The ends lost 4 bases at V and 1 base at J; junction bases unmatched: 17. Here the CDR3 DNA reads TGTGCCAGCAGTTCTCTCGCCGGGACAGTGACTAGCGGGAGTTCCTACAATGAGCAGTTCTTC. This gives the protein CASSSLAGTVTSGSSYNEQFF.

In this sample, this clonotype turned up many times. The J gene is TRBJ2-2, the V gene TRBV6-5, with D uncertain. There are 15 residues in the CDR3. Trimming left V 0 bases short and J 1 base short, with 6 bases between. CDR1 is MNHEY and CDR2 is SVGAGI in the germline V gene. This chain's CDR3 is CASSYSTRNTGELFF. CDR3 nucleotides: TGTGCCAGCAGTTACTCGACCCGGAACACCGGGGAGCTGTTTTTT.

This clonotype was seen repeatedly, ten times or more. The rearrangement links TRBV28 to TRBJ2-2; 9 nucleotides match TRBD2. Trimming took 6 bases from V and 4 from J; bases not matched to a gene: 6. In germline, CDR1 is MDHEN, CDR2 SYDVKM. The length of the CDR3 is 15 residues. The CDR3 region is CASRHSSGITGELFF. The DNA of the CDR3 is TGTGCCAGCAGGCACTCTAGCGGGATCACCGGGGAGCTGTTTTTT.

The chain uses TRBV19 and TRBJ2-6; D is unresolved. The CDR3 is 13 amino acids. V lost 6 bases and J 1 base, leaving 4 bases between the germline ends. In germline, CDR1 is LNHDA, CDR2 SQIVND (reference sequence). The CDR3 region is CASSKSGANVLTF. Here the CDR3 DNA reads TGTGCCAGTAGCAAGTCTGGGGCCAACGTCCTGACTTTC.

Here the CDR3 reads CASSPFGLQRENTGELFF. As DNA, the CDR3 is TGTGCCAGCAGCCCCTTTGGCCTGCAGCGGGAAAACACCGGGGAGCTGTTTTTT. This rearrangement joins TRBV11-1 to TRBJ2-2; TRBD2 agrees at 7 bases. There are 18 residues in the CDR3. V lost 5 bases and J lost 2; bases outside the gene matches: 14. CDR1 is SGHAT, CDR2 FQDESV, per germline (reference sequence).

This clonotype was counted a few times. The chain recombines TRBV7-9 with TRBJ2-1; perhaps TRBD1 as D (6 bases). This CDR3 has 15 residues. V was clipped by 5 bases and J by 4 bases, with 15 bases between them. Germline-derived CDR1 and CDR2 are SEHNR and FQNEAQ (reference sequence). CDR3 sequence (DNA): TGTGCCAGCAGCGGACAGAAACCTCCGTACAATGAGCAGTTCTTC. The encoded protein is CASSGQKPPYNEQFF. Full variable domain (missing parts from reference TRBV7-9 and TRBJ2-1): DTGVSQNPRHKITKRGQNVTFRCDPISEHNRLYWYRQTLGQGPEFLTYFQNEAQLEKSRLLSDRFSAERPKGSFSTLEIQRTEQGDSAMYLCASSGQKPPYNEQFFGPGTRLTVL.

This clonotype appeared many times. The chain carries TRBV2 and TRBJ1-2; 12 bases line up with TRBD1. V was clipped by 3 bases and J by 9 bases; unmatched bases: 11. The CDR3 length is 16 residues. Germline values: CDR1 SNHLY, CDR2 FYNNEI. The CDR3 bases are TGTGCCAGCAGTGACCCGGGACAGGGGGCGGAAACCTGCTACACCTTC. Residues: CASSDPGQGAETCYTF.

The table lists this clonotype with a few counts. This chain uses TRBV15 with TRBJ1-3, with a possible D match to TRBD1 (6 bases). Trimming removed 3 bases from V and 0 bases from J, with 12 bases in between. This CDR3 region has 16 residues. Germline values: CDR1 LNHNV, CDR2 YYDKDF (reference sequence). The CDR3 here is CATSSPTGDSGNTIYF. CDR3 nucleotide sequence: TGTGCCACCAGCAGCCCGACAGGTGACTCTGGAAACACCATATATTTT.

V usage is TRBV2 and J usage is TRBJ2-7; D is possibly TRBD2 (6 bases). The CDR3 has 14 residues. CDR1 SNHLY and CDR2 FYNNEI come from the germline V gene. Trimming stripped 8 bases from V and 0 bases from J, with 14 bases between. In nucleotides, the CDR3 is TGTGCCAGCCGTACTAGCACGAGCTCCTACGAGCAGTACTTC. Translating it yields CASRTSTSSYEQYF. Drawing the rest from reference TRBV2 and TRBJ2-7, the complete variable domain is EPEVTQTPSHQVTQMGQEVILRCVPISNHLYFYWYRQILGQKVEFLVSFYNNEISEKSEIFDDQFSVERPDGSNFTLKIRSTKLEDSAMYFCASRTSTSSYEQYFGPGTRLTVT.

The table lists this clonotype with a few counts. The chain recombines TRBV19 with TRBJ2-5, with D perhaps TRBD1 or TRBD2 (7 bases each). The CDR3 contains 13 residues. Germline-derived CDR1 and CDR2 are LNHDA and SQIVND (reference sequence). Trimming took off 9 bases at V and 4 bases at J, with 15 bases between the two ends. The CDR3 loop is CASGGGGRETQYF. CDR3 bases: TGTGCCAGCGGGGGAGGGGGCCGAGAGACCCAGTACTTC.

This clonotype has a handful of counts. The rearrangement joins TRBV12-3 or TRBV12-4 to TRBJ2-2; 7 bases are shared with TRBD1. This CDR3 is built from 16 residues. Unmatched junction bases numbered 9, after V lost 5 bases and J lost 3 bases. CDR3 sequence (DNA): TGTGCCAGCAGTCCAAGCCCAGGGGGTTACACCGGGGAGCTGTTTTTT. It yields the protein CASSPSPGGYTGELFF.

The sample holds many counts of this clonotype. The chain recombines TRBV6-1 with TRBJ1-5, with no clear D. Germline loops: CDR1 MNHNS, CDR2 SASEGT. Trimming removed 6 bases from V and 10 bases from J, with 16 bases in between. The CDR3 spans 13 residues. CDR3 coding DNA: TGTGCCAGCAGCCACAGCTTGGCAGGTCCCCAGCATTTT. It codes for CASSHSLAGPQHF.

This clonotype was detected only once. This rearrangement joins TRBV4-1 to TRBJ1-3; no reliable D call. V was trimmed by 4 bases and J by 0 bases, leaving 16 bases between them. CDR1 and CDR2 (germline): MGHRA, YSYEKL. The CDR3 extends over 17 amino acids. This chain's CDR3 is CASSPWFQSSSGNTIYF. The CDR3 DNA follows: TGCGCCAGCAGCCCATGGTTTCAGTCGAGCTCTGGAAACACCATATATTTT.

In its sample, this clonotype was seen a few times. The V gene is TRBV12-3 or TRBV12-4, the J gene TRBJ2-7, with a tentative D call TRBD1 (5 bases). The V and J ends lost 7 bases and 6 bases respectively, with 13 bases between them. The CDR3 extends over 12 amino acids. The chain's CDR3 is CASNRQLAEQYF. The CDR3 region has the DNA TGTGCCAGCAACCGACAGCTCGCCGAGCAGTACTTC.